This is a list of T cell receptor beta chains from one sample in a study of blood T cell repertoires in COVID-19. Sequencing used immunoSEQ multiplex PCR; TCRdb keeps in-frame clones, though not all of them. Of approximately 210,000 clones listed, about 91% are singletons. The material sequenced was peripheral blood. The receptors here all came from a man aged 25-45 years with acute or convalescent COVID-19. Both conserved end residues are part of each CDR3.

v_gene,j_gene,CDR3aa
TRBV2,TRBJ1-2,CASSDPSIPYGYTF
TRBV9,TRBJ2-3,CASSASPAGPTDTQYF
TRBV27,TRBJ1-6,CASRRTGESYNSPLHF
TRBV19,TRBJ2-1,CASSGTSGRANEQFF
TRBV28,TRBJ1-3,CASRKDRGTHTIYF
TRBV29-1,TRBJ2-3,CSVAQGADTQYF
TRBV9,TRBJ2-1,CASSVGREYNEQFF
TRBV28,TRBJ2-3,CASSFLKTGGLGDTQYF
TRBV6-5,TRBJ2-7,CANSAGGTYEQYF
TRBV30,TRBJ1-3,CAWGGQGRGNTIYF
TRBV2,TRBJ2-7,CASSVEGYEQYF
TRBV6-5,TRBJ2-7,CASSRTSASSYEQYF
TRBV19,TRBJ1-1,CASSLRRDSLEAFF
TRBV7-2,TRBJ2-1,CASSSSLARYNEQFF
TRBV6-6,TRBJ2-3,CASSAGGRGTDTQYF
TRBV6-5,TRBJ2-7,CASSRDTRYEQYF
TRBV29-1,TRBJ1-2,CSVEDLRQGRGYTF
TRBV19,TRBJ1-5,CASSTRPTGGGQPQHF
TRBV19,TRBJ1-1,CASSLDRILNTEAFF
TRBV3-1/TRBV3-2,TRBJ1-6,CASQSGTGWVNSPLHF
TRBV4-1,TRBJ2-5,CASSQLMGQDQETQYF
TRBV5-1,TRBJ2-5,CASSLVGSGNQETQYF
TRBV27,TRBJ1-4,CASSLLGLSEKLFF
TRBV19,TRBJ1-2,CASSPRPLLNYGYTF
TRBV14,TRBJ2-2,CASSQEARSNTGELFF
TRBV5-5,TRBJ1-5,CASSSLTGNSNQPQHF
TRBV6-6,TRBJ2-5,CASSSALEGRETQYF
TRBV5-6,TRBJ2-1,CASIPRGSYNEQFF
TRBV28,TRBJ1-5,CASSHTGTGGQPQHF
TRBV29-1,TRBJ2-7,CSVAKGISYEQYF
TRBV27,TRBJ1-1,CASSLRTGTMNTEAFF
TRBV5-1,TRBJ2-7,CASSLGTGSSYEQYF
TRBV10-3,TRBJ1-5,CAISDAPRSQPQHF
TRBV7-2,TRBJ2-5,CASSPTGWETQYF
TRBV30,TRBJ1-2,CAWSFHRRGEYGYTF
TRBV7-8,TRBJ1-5,CASSLGRAGNQPQHF
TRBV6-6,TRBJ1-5,CASSSEGYQPQHF
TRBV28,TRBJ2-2,CASNLGHGNTGELFF
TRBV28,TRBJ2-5,CASSKGVPETQYF
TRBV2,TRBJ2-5,CASSEYLETQYF
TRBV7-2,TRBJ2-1,CASSLEFGGNSYNEQFF
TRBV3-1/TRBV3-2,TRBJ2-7,CASSQVRAKGEQYF
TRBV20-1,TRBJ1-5,CSASFRGQPQHF
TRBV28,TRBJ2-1,CASNQDSKGFNEQFF
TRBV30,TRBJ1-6,CAWTSGSPLHF
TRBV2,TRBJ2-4,CASSESAAKNIQYF